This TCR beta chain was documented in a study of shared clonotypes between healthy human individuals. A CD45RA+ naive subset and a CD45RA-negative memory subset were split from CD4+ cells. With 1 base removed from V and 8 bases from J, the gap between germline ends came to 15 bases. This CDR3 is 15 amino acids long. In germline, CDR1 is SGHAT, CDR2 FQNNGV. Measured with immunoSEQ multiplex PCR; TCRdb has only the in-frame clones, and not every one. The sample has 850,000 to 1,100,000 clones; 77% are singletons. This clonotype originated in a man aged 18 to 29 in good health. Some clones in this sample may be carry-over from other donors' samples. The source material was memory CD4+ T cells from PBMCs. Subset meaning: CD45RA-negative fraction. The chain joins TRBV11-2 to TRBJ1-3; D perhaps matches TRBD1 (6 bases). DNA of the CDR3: TGTGCCAGCAGCTTAGTTACAGGGTATTTGGACACCATATATTTT. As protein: CASSLVTGYLDTIYF.